Listed below are T cell receptor beta chains from one sample, sequenced in a study of shared clonotypes between healthy human individuals. Some clones are missing from TCRdb's copy, which holds only in-frame ones; the method was immunoSEQ multiplex PCR. Here the sample spans millions of clones, around 95% being singletons. The material sequenced was naive CD4+ T cells sorted from blood. The source is a man between 18 and 29 years old in good health. CDR3s include the opening cysteine and the closing phenylalanine or tryptophan. The D gene is left open where the match is weak. Clone size is stated in some rows and not others, as once, few, many or a class when expanded.

size	V	J	D	DNA	CDR3
NA	TRBV11-3	TRBJ1-5	NA	TGTGCCAGCAGCTCCTCAGGGGCGCGGGTCAACCAGCCCCAGCATTTT	CASSSSGARVNQPQHF
NA	TRBV18	TRBJ1-5	NA	TGTGCCAGCTCACCGGGGACGGGGCAGCCCCAGCATTTT	CASSPGTGQPQHF
NA	TRBV9	TRBJ1-5	NA	TGTGCCAGCAGCGTATCAGAGGGCGGGGATCAGCCCCAGCATTTT	CASSVSEGGDQPQHF
NA	TRBV10-3	TRBJ2-7	NA	TGTGCCACCGCCCCGGGGGCCCTGGGCTCCTACGAGCAGTACTTC	CATAPGALGSYEQYF
NA	TRBV25-1	TRBJ2-5	TRBD2	TGTGCCAGCAGTGCCGGACTAGCGGGGAGCCAAGAGACCCAGTACTTC	CASSAGLAGSQETQYF
NA	TRBV5-1	TRBJ1-5	NA	TGCGCCAGCAGCTTGGAGGGAATGTTTGATCAGCCCCAGCATTTT	CASSLEGMFDQPQHF
NA	TRBV18	TRBJ1-2	NA	TGTGCCAGCTCAGAACAGGACACTAACTATGGCTACACCTTC	CASSEQDTNYGYTF
NA	TRBV2	TRBJ2-1	NA	TGTGCCAGCAGACAACAGGCCCTTTACAATGAGCAGTTCTTC	CASRQQALYNEQFF
NA	TRBV2	TRBJ1-1	NA	TGTGCCAGCAGGCCCCCCGAGGCCCTGAACACTGAAGCTTTCTTT	CASRPPEALNTEAFF
NA	TRBV19	TRBJ1-1	NA	TGTGCCAGTAGTATTACAGCGAACACTGAAGCTTTCTTT	CASSITANTEAFF
NA	TRBV18	TRBJ2-3	NA	TGTGCCAGCTCACCCCTCCGGTCCACAGATACGCAGTATTTT	CASSPLRSTDTQYF
many	TRBV6-5	TRBJ2-7	NA	TGTGCCAGCAGTCGCGGGCCCTCCTACGAGCAGTACTTC	CASSRGPSYEQYF
NA	TRBV5-4	TRBJ2-7	NA	TGTGCCAGCAGCTTGGCCATGGCAGGCTCATCCTACGAGCAGTACTTC	CASSLAMAGSSYEQYF
few	TRBV28	TRBJ1-2	NA	TGTGCCAGCTTATCTGGGACACGGGGTGGCTACACCTTC	CASLSGTRGGYTF
once	TRBV5-1	TRBJ2-3	NA	TGCGCCAGCAGCTTGGGGGCCGCGGATACGCAGTATTTT	CASSLGAADTQYF
NA	TRBV10-3	TRBJ2-1	NA	TGTGCCATCAGTGATGGCAATGAGCAGTTCTTC	CAISDGNEQFF
NA	TRBV2	TRBJ1-5	NA	TGTGCCAGCAGTGGCGACAATCAGCCCCAGCATTTT	CASSGDNQPQHF
NA	TRBV21-1	TRBJ2-7	NA	TGTGCCAGCAGCATTAACCGGGACAGCTTTAACGAGCAGTACTTC	CASSINRDSFNEQYF
NA	TRBV7-2	TRBJ2-2	NA	TGTGCCAGCAGCTTACAGGCAGCTAACACCGGGGAGCTGTTTTTT	CASSLQAANTGELFF
NA	TRBV11-2	TRBJ1-4	TRBD1	TGTGCCAGCAGCTCCGGACAGGGAACTAATGAAAAACTGTTTTTT	CASSSGQGTNEKLFF
NA	TRBV29-1	TRBJ2-7	NA	TGCAGCGTAGCCTCCGGGCTGGGGCTCTCCTACGAGCAGTACTTC	CSVASGLGLSYEQYF
once	TRBV6-5	TRBJ1-2	TRBD1	TGTGCCAGCAGTTACTCAGACAGGGGCGGCTACACCTTC	CASSYSDRGGYTF
NA	TRBV4-1	TRBJ2-7	NA	TGCGCCAGCAGCCAAGTACAGGGCAGACCCTACGTAGAGCAGTACTTC	CASSQVQGRPYVEQYF
NA	TRBV11-2	TRBJ2-3	NA	TGTGCCAGCAGCGTTGGCTCCACCTTGGTGTCCACAGATACGCAGTATTTT	CASSVGSTLVSTDTQYF
NA	TRBV7-2	TRBJ2-5	TRBD2	TGTGCCAGCAGCCCGAGGGGAGGGAATCGAGAGACCCAGTACTTC	CASSPRGGNRETQYF
NA	TRBV28	TRBJ2-2	NA	TGTGCCAGCAGTTTAGGCAGGAAGAACACCGGGGAGCTGTTTTTT	CASSLGRKNTGELFF
NA	TRBV18	TRBJ2-5	TRBD1	TGTGCCAGCTCACCCCAGGGACAGACACAAGAGACCCAGTACTTC	CASSPQGQTQETQYF
once	TRBV9	TRBJ2-1	NA	TGTGCCAGCAGCGTAGACTATACAATGAGGCAGTTCTTC	CASSVDYTMRQFF
NA	TRBV5-1	TRBJ1-5	NA	TGCGCCAGCAGCTTTGCAGGGGCTGGTCAGCCCCAGCATTTT	CASSFAGAGQPQHF
NA	TRBV5-4	TRBJ2-5	NA	TGTGCCAGCGGTACGACGTACCAAGAGACCCAGTACTTC	CASGTTYQETQYF
NA	TRBV28	TRBJ2-5	NA	TGTGCCAGCAGAACAAGGGCCCTAGGGGAGACCCAGTACTTC	CASRTRALGETQYF
NA	TRBV2	TRBJ2-3	TRBD2	TGTGCCAGCAGTCCACTAGCGGGGGGGCTCCCAGATACGCAGTATTTT	CASSPLAGGLPDTQYF
NA	TRBV5-4	TRBJ2-3	NA	TGTGCCAGCAGCCCTGGCGGCAGCGAGTTGGGGCAGTATTTT	CASSPGGSELGQYF
NA	TRBV6-5	TRBJ2-7	NA	TGTGCCAGCAGTTACTCGAAACAGACCTCCTACGAGCAGTACTTC	CASSYSKQTSYEQYF
NA	TRBV5-4	TRBJ1-2	NA	TGTGCCAGCAGCTTGGGAGGGACACCGAACTATGGCTACACCTTC	CASSLGGTPNYGYTF
NA	TRBV10-3	TRBJ2-1	TRBD2	TGTGCCATCAGTGAGGGCGGGGGGGACAGCAATGAGCAGTTCTTC	CAISEGGGDSNEQFF
NA	TRBV7-2	TRBJ1-2	NA	TGTGCCAGCAGCTTGGGACCACCCTATGGCTACACCTTC	CASSLGPPYGYTF
NA	TRBV30	TRBJ1-5	NA	TGTGCCTGGAGTGTACGCCGACAGAGTGATCAGCCCCAGCATTTT	CAWSVRRQSDQPQHF
NA	TRBV10-3	TRBJ2-7	TRBD2	TGTGCCATCAGTGAGCGGCTAGCGGGAGCTCCAAACTCCGAGCAGTACTTC	CAISERLAGAPNSEQYF
NA	TRBV5-4	TRBJ1-2	TRBD1	TGTGCCAGCAGCCCGACAGGGGCTTATTATGGCTACACCTTC	CASSPTGAYYGYTF
once	TRBV25-1	TRBJ2-7	NA	TGTGCCAGCAGTGAATTAAACGAGCAGTACTTC	CASSELNEQYF